This is a list of T cell receptor beta chains from one sample in a study of T cells expressing NK-cell markers. Reanalyzing the 5' RACE reads, TCRdb keeps one entry per CDR3 protein, without DNA. This sample's table reports approximately 550,000 distinct CDR3 sequences. The sample taken for sequencing was blood T cells: a sorted CD56 or NKG2C T cell subset, CD4+ or CD8+ T cells, or bulk PBMC T cells (not recorded which). The source of these receptors is a man aged 18 to 29 in good health. Each CDR3 is given with its conserved first and last residue. Each record gives: J gene, V gene, CDR3 protein.

TRBJ1-4 TRBV29-1 CSVVTGSTTNEKLFF
TRBJ2-3 TRBV20-1 CSAWESSGIEYF
TRBJ2-2 TRBV12-3/TRBV12-4 CASSLFETGGTGELFF
TRBJ1-2 TRBV29-1 CSVWVAGAAGYTF
TRBJ2-1 TRBV2 CASKVLRDEQFF
TRBJ2-3 TRBV10-3 CATQQGDTQYF
TRBJ1-6 TRBV4-3 CASSQPGESPSPLHF
TRBJ2-3 TRBV7-2 CASSHYNSVPDTQYF
TRBJ1-5 TRBV12-3/TRBV12-4 CASSLDRGPQHF
TRBJ2-5 TRBV12-3/TRBV12-4 CASSSGQEGGETQYF
TRBJ2-1 TRBV12-3/TRBV12-4 CASSLGLSRNNEQFF
TRBJ2-2 TRBV27 CASSPPSGRVAGELFF
TRBJ2-2 TRBV29-1 CSVGFRLTGELFF
TRBJ1-3 TRBV4-2 CASSQDMGTGSGNTIYF